What follows are 16 T cell receptor beta chains derived from one specimen sequenced in a study of blood T cell repertoires in COVID-19. Clones were read by immunoSEQ multiplex PCR, and TCRdb kept only the in-frame ones, dropping some. The repertoire holds about 190,000 clones, with approximately 85% as singletons. Sequencing used PBMCs or T cells enriched from blood (not recorded which). The source is a woman in her twenties or thirties who had recovered from COVID-19.

The chain carries TRBV2 and TRBJ2-5, with a tentative D call TRBD1 (5 bases). The V and J ends lost 6 bases and 0 bases respectively, with 5 bases between them. The CDR3 totals 12 residues. Germline CDR1 and CDR2: SNHLY and FYNNEI. This CDR3 is CASRQDQETQYF. In DNA form, the CDR3 reads TGTGCCAGCAGACAGGACCAAGAGACCCAGTACTTC.

This chain connects TRBV11-3 to TRBJ2-1, with TRBD2 matching over 7 bases. The CDR3 is 15 residues long. V trimming: 0 bases; J trimming: 7 bases; junction bases outside the gene matches: 6. Germline assignment: CDR1 SGHNT and CDR2 YENEEA. The CDR3 sequence is CASSLEAGVGNEQFF. DNA of the CDR3: TGTGCCAGCAGCTTAGAGGCGGGAGTAGGGAATGAGCAGTTCTTC.

The gene calls are TRBV6-1 and TRBJ1-6, with TRBD1 matching over 9 bases. This CDR3 contains 16 residues. V lost 3 bases and J lost 7; bases outside the gene matches: 7. Germline CDR1 is MNHNS and CDR2 is SASEGT. The CDR3 DNA sequence: TGTGCCAGCAGTGACACCCCCGGGACAGGGAATTCACCCCTCCACTTT. The encoded protein is CASSDTPGTGNSPLHF.

As to this clone: This is likely a read error, given that the CDR3 carries no conserved phenylalanine or tryptophan at its end. The limits of the CDR3 on the DNA are not certain, so only TCRdb's listed CDR3 is given. This chain links TRBV18 with TRBJ1-2. Germline V gene lookup returns CDR1 KGHSH and CDR2 LQKENI. From its first to its last residue, the CDR3 has 12 amino acids. Here the CDR3 reads CASPLPGGSGEI.

This clone has only one observation. The DNA of the CDR3 is TGTGCCAGCAGCCCCGTTCGACTAGCGGGAGGATTTACCCACGAGCAGTACTTC. Its protein is CASSPVRLAGGFTHEQYF. The V and J genes are TRBV27 and TRBJ2-7, with 13 nucleotides matching TRBD2. Germline-derived CDR1 and CDR2 are MNHEY and SMNVEV (reference sequence). After removal of 6 bases from V and 5 bases from J, the junction contained 16 bases not matched to a gene. The CDR3 runs 18 residues.

The V and J genes are TRBV2 and TRBJ2-7; D is perhaps TRBD1 (6 bases). The V gene lost 7 bases and the J gene lost 1 base, with 17 bases spanning the gap. CDR3 length equals 15 residues. CDR1 and CDR2 from the germline V gene are SNHLY and FYNNEI. Here the CDR3 reads CASITADSTSYEQYF. CDR3 sequence (DNA): TGTGCCAGCATCACCGCGGACAGTACTTCCTACGAGCAGTACTTC.

CDR3 bases: TGTGCCAGCAGCAGTATCGTCCCCCCTAGCGGGAGGTCCGCCGGGGAGCTGTTTTTT. Amino acid sequence: CASSSIVPPSGRSAGELFF. The rearrangement uses TRBV5-5 and TRBJ2-2; TRBD2 matches 11 bases. CDR1 is SGHKS and CDR2 is YYEKEE in the germline V gene (reference sequence). The CDR3 contains 19 residues. Trimming took 4 bases from V and 6 from J; bases not matched to a gene: 17.

The CDR3 is CASTSQGAGEAFF. The CDR3 bases are TGTGCCAGCACCTCACAGGGGGCAGGTGAGGCTTTCTTT. The chain joins TRBV6-5 to TRBJ1-1; 9 positions agree with TRBD1. Germline CDR1 is MNHEY and CDR2 is SVGAGI. After removal of 7 bases from V and 11 bases from J, the junction contained 11 bases not matched to a gene. The CDR3 spans 13 residues.

The chain combines TRBV19 with TRBJ2-5; D might be TRBD2 (6 bases). V shed 5 bases and J shed 5 bases, with 18 bases lying between them. The germline gives CDR1 LNHDA, CDR2 SQIVND (reference sequence). The CDR3 extends over 15 amino acids. CDR3 nucleotide sequence: TGTGCCAGTAGTGTCTCGAGCGCTCGGGGGGAGACCCAGTACTTC. It codes for CASSVSSARGETQYF.

The rearrangement links TRBV3-1 (or the pseudogene TRBV3-2) to TRBJ2-7; D uncertain. Germline values: CDR1 LGHDT, CDR2 YNNKEL (reference sequence). The V end lost 0 bases, the J end lost 3 bases, and 9 bases lay between the germline ends. This CDR3 is built from 14 residues. CDR3 sequence: CASSQDPASYEQYF. DNA of the CDR3: TGTGCCAGCAGCCAAGATCCAGCGAGCTACGAGCAGTACTTC.

This chain joins TRBV5-6 and TRBJ1-1; 9 bases agree with TRBD1. The CDR3 contains 14 residues. V gave up 4 bases and J gave up 7 bases; unmatched junction bases: 8. In germline, CDR1 is SGHDT, CDR2 YYEEEE. CDR3 residues: CASSPPGQGFEAFF. The CDR3 bases are TGTGCCAGCAGCCCTCCGGGACAGGGATTTGAAGCTTTCTTT.

The V and J genes are TRBV14 and TRBJ2-3, with D perhaps matching TRBD1 (5 bases). V gave up 4 bases and J gave up 1 base, with 15 bases separating them. From germline, CDR1 is SGHDN and CDR2 FVKESK. The CDR3 is 16 amino acids. CDR3 in amino acids: CASSLQGGVGTDTQYF. The CDR3 region has the DNA TGTGCCAGCAGCCTCCAGGGTGGGGTTGGCACAGATACGCAGTATTTT.

In this sample, this clone turned up a few times. This chain uses TRBV13 with TRBJ2-1; 13 nucleotides align to TRBD2. Germline lookup yields CDR1 PRHDT and CDR2 FYEKMQ (reference sequence). Germline trimming cut 4 bases from V and 6 bases from J; bases unmatched to any gene: 6. CDR3 size: 16 residues. CDR3: CASSYSTSGRANEQFF. The CDR3 nucleotides are TGTGCCAGCAGCTACTCAACTAGCGGGAGGGCCAATGAGCAGTTCTTC.

The V and J genes are TRBV5-1 and TRBJ2-1; 7 bases line up with TRBD2. Germline trimming cut 3 bases from V and 1 base from J; bases unmatched to any gene: 7. This CDR3 comprises 16 residues. Germline CDR1 is SGHRS and CDR2 is YFSETQ. The DNA for the CDR3 is TGCGCCAGCAGCTGGGGAGCGGGAAGGTCCTACAATGAGCAGTTCTTC. This translates into CASSWGAGRSYNEQFF. Full variable domain (rest looked up from reference TRBV5-1 and TRBJ2-1): KAGVTQTPRYLIKTRGQQVTLSCSPISGHRSVSWYQQTPGQGLQFLFEYFSETQRNKGNFPGRFSGRQFSNSRSEMNVSTLELGDSALYLCASSWGAGRSYNEQFFGPGTRLTVL.

Only one count was recorded for this clone. V usage is TRBV6-5 and J usage is TRBJ2-1; 7 bases agree with TRBD2. Germline lookup yields CDR1 MNHEY and CDR2 SVGAGI. The V segment lost 6 bases and the J segment 6 bases; nucleotides outside the gene matches: 8. CDR3 size: 14 residues. The chain's CDR3 is CASSTWASGNEQFF. In DNA, the CDR3 is TGTGCCAGCAGCACATGGGCTAGCGGCAATGAGCAGTTCTTC.

This chain links TRBV28 with TRBJ1-4, with D possibly matching TRBD1 (6 bases). The CDR3 has 15 residues. V gave up 1 base and J gave up 8 bases, with 14 bases separating them. Germline CDR1 reads MDHEN; CDR2 reads SYDVKM. CDR3 loop: CASSLSWGPSEKLFF. The CDR3 DNA sequence: TGTGCCAGCAGTTTATCGTGGGGGCCCTCCGAAAAACTGTTTTTT.